This T cell receptor beta chain was retrieved from a study of T cell clonality in common variable immunodeficiency. This CDR3 has 14 residues. Germline CDR1 DFQATT, CDR2 SNEGSKA (reference sequence). The V and J ends lost 0 bases and 4 bases, in that order; junction bases with no gene match: 4. This clone was seen ten or more times. The sequenced fragment ends 3 residues before the CDR3 boundary, so the rest is inferred from the germline J gene. The protocol was immunoSEQ multiplex PCR, while the TCRdb copy is restricted to in-frame clones and leaves out a portion. This sample shows around 45,000 clones and no singletons; under 11% rests with the ten largest.

V is TRBV20-1 and J is TRBJ2-3; 7 bases align to TRBD2. The TCR was taken from a person between 18 and 69 years old in good health. Sequenced: peripheral blood mononuclear cells. The CDR3 protein is CSARDLLASDTQYF. CDR3 bases read: TGCAGTGCTAGAGACCTACTAGCGTCAGATACG.